The sequence of this T cell receptor (beta chain) was determined in a study of T cell responses to AZD1222 COVID-19 vaccine. The study, taken as a whole, reports: Clonal diversity may have been underestimated, and the donors were mostly white British, with more females than males. A reported finding is that nearly half of spike-specific TCRs target unmutated variant regions. Following two doses of AZD1222, Spike-specific TCR breadth and depth rose.

For this clone: Antigen unknown.

This table comes from immunoSEQ multiplex PCR, and its TCRdb copy is limited to in-frame clones, with some not included. The data show 150,000 or so clones, roughly nine tenths seen once. The germline V gene encodes CDR1 SGHRS and CDR2 YFSETQ. The CDR3 is 17 amino acids. Trimming removed 0 bases from V and 4 bases from J; junction bases left unmatched: 13. This TCR came from an adult in good health. The chain employs TRBV5-1 and TRBJ2-7; TRBD1 agrees at 7 bases. The material sequenced was peripheral blood, taken on day 0 of AZD1222 vaccination. CDR3 coding DNA: TGCGCCAGCAGCTTGGAAGGAGTTGGACAGGCCCCTTACGAGCAGTACTTC. It specifies CASSLEGVGQAPYEQYF.